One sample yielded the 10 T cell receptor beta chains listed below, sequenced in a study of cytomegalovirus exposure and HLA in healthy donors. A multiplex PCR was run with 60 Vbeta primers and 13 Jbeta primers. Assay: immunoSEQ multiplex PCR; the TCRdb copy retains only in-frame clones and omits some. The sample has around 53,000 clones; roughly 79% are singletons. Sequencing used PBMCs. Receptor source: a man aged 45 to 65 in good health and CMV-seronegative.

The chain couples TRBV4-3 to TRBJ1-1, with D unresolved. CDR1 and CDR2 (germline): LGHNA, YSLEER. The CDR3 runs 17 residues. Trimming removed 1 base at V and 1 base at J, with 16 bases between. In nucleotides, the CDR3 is TGCGCCAGCAGCCAAGGAGGAGTGGCTGGCGGGAACACTGAAGCTTTCTTT. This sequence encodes CASSQGGVAGGNTEAFF.

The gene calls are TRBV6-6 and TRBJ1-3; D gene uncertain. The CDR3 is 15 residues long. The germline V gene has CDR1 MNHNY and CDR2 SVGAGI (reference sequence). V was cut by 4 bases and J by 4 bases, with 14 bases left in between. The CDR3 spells CASSFTEEAGNTIYF. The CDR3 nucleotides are TGTGCCAGCAGTTTCACGGAGGAGGCAGGAAACACCATATATTTT.

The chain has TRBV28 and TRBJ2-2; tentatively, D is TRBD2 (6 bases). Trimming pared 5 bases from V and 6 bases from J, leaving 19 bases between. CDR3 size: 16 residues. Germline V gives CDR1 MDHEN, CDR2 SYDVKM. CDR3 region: CASSGSGVGSAGELFF. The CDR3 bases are TGTGCCAGCAGTGGCTCGGGGGTGGGGTCGGCCGGGGAGCTGTTTTTT.

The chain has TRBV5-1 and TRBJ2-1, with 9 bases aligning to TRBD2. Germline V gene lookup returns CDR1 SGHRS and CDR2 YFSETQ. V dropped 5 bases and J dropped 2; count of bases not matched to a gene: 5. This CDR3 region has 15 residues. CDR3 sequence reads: CASSGSGGTYNEQFF. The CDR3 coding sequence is TGCGCCAGCAGTGGTAGCGGGGGAACCTACAATGAGCAGTTCTTC. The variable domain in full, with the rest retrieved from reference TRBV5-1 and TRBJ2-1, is KAGVTQTPRYLIKTRGQQVTLSCSPISGHRSVSWYQQTPGQGLQFLFEYFSETQRNKGNFPGRFSGRQFSNSRSEMNVSTLELGDSALYLCASSGSGGTYNEQFFGPGTRLTVL.

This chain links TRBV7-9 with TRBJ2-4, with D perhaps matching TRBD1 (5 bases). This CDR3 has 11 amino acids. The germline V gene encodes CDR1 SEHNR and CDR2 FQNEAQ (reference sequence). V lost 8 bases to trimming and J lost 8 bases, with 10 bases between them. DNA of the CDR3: TGTGCCAGCGCCAAAGGGGACATTCAGTACTTC. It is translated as CASAKGDIQYF.

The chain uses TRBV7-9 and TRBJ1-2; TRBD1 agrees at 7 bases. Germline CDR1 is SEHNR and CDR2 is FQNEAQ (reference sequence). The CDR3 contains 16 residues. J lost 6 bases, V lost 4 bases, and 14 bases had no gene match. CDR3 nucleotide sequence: TGTGCCAGCAGCTCAGGGCCTCAGGGGGTATTGGATGGCTACACCTTC. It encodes CASSSGPQGVLDGYTF.

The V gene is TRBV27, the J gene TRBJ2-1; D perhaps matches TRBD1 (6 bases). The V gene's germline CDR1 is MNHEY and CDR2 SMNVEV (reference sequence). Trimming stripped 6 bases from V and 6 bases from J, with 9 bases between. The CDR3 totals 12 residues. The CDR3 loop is CASSQQGNEQFF. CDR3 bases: TGTGCCAGCAGCCAACAGGGCAATGAGCAGTTCTTC.

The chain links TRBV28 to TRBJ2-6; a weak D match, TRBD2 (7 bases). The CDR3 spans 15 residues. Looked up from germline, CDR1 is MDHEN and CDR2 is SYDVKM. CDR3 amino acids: CATLGGGAGANVLTF. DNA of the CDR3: TGTGCTACTTTGGGCGGGGGCGCTGGGGCCAACGTCCTGACTTTC.

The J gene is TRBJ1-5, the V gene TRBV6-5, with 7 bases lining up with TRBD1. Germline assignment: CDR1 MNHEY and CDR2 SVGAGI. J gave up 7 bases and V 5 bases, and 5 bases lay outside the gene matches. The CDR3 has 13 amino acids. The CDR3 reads CASSPSRGQPQHF. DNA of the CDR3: TGTGCCAGCAGTCCATCCAGGGGGCAGCCCCAGCATTTT.

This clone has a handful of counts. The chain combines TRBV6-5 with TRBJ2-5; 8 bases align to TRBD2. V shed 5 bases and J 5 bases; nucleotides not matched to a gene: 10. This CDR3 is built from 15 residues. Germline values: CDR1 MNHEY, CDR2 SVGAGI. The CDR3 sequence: CASSQPGGAVETQYF. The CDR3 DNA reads TGTGCCAGCAGTCAGCCCGGGGGGGCCGTGGAGACCCAGTACTTC.